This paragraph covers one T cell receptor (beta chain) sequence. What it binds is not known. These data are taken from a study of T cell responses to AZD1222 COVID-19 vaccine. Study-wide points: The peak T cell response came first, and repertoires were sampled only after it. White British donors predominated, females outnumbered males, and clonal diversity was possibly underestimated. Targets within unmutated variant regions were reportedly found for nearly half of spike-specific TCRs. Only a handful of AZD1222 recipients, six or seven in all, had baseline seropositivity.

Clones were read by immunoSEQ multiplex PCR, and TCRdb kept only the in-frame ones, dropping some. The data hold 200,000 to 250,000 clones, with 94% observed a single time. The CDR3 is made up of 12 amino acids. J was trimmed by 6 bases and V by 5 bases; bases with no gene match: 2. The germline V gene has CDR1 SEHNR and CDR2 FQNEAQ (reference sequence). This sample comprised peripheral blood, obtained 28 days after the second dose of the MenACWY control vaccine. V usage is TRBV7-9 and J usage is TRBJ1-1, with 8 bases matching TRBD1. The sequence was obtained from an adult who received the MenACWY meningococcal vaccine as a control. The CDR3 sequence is CASSQTGAEAFF. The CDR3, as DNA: TGTGCCAGCAGCCAGACAGGGGCTGAAGCTTTCTTT.